This T cell receptor (beta chain) was captured by sequencing in a study of shared clonotypes between healthy human individuals. Across the study: A couple of female and a few male donors aged 18 to 49 were enrolled. Three plates were used per donor for CD4 naive, three for CD4 memory, two for CD8 naive and one for CD8 memory.

A remark on this clone: Its cognate antigen is unknown. Other DNA sequences in this specimen translate into the identical CDR3.

Germline V gene data show CDR1 as LNHDA and CDR2 as SQIVND (reference sequence). Trimming cost V 3 bases and J 0 bases, with 11 bases left between them. CDR3 length: 15 amino acids. The repertoire was sequenced with immunoSEQ multiplex PCR; TCRdb's copy has only in-frame clones and lacks some. The sample lists approximately 2.1 million clones, 85% to 95% seen once, with 0.3% to 0.4% in the top ten. Findings and limits, study-wide: Large depth notwithstanding, sorted-subset sequencing proved incomplete by rarefaction. In contrast to clonotypes shared by all four donors, non-shared clonotypes had lower generation probabilities.

The specimen was naive CD4+ T cells from PBMCs. Regarding subset: CD45RA+ positively selected. The rearrangement joins TRBV19 to TRBJ1-1, with D perhaps TRBD1 (6 bases). The source of this sequence is a man younger than 35 in good health. Some clones in this sample may be carry-over from other donors' samples. The CDR3 loop is CASSILGGMNTEAFF. Written as DNA, the CDR3 is TGTGCCAGTAGTATTTTAGGGGGAATGAACACTGAAGCTTTCTTT.